Each of the 30 T cell receptor beta chains below was sequenced from the same sample in a study of regulatory T cells in long-lasting Graves disease. Building of the TCR beta libraries involved iRepertoire HTBI primers and Arm-PCR of CDR3 regions. TCRdb ran MiXCR on the multiplex PCR reads and lists one entry per CDR3 protein. This sample has about 330,000 distinct CDR3 sequences, with 16% found just once. Time point given: newly diagnosed GD, antithyroid drugs for less than 3 months. Researchers made the TCR library from RNA that was extracted from PBMCs. A further study also used this sample, focusing on T cells in Graves' hyperthyroidism and ophthalmopathy.

Sequencing used peripheral blood mononuclear cells (PBMCs), obtained at new diagnosis, from a patient treated with antithyroid drugs. The receptors shown here come from a woman aged 18 to 35 with Graves disease.

V usage is TRBV28 and J usage is TRBJ2-7; TRBD1 matches at 8 bases. Losses at the gene ends were 6 bases for V and 3 bases for J; bases not matched to a gene: 13. The CDR3 has 16 amino acids. Germline V gene data show CDR1 as MDHEN and CDR2 as SYDVKM. CDR3 protein: CASSPHQGASRYEQYF. The CDR3 nucleotides read TGTGCCAGCAGCCCCCATCAGGGGGCTTCCCGCTACGAGCAGTACTTC. Combining the CDR3 with reference TRBV28 and TRBJ2-7 gives the whole variable domain DVKVTQSSRYLVKRTGEKVFLECVQDMDHENMFWYRQDPGLGLRLIYFSYDVKMKEKGDIPEGYSVSREKKERFSLILESASTNQTSMYLCASSPHQGASRYEQYFGPGTRLTVT.

The table lists this clonotype with many counts. The genes are TRBV11-3 and TRBJ2-7; a possible D gene is TRBD1 (6 bases). This CDR3 contains 12 residues. The germline V gene encodes CDR1 SGHNT and CDR2 YENEEA. V lost 4 bases, J lost 4 bases, and 8 bases lay in between. The CDR3 DNA reads as TGTGCCAGCAGCTCAGGACAGTACGAGCAGTACTTC. This translates into CASSSGQYEQYF.

In regard to this clonotype: It may be a read error: a sequence one base away is much more abundant. This chain joins TRBV3-1 and TRBJ2-7; D remains unclear. CDR3 length: 12 residues. Germline V gives CDR1 LGHDT, CDR2 YNNKEL (reference sequence). V was trimmed by 4 bases and J by 2 bases, leaving 6 bases between them. CDR3 DNA sequence: TGTGCCAGCAGCCCAAACCCCTACGAGCAGTACTTC. Its translation is CASSPNPYEQYF.

Comment on this clonotype: One base away lies a much larger clone, so this may be a sequencing read error. The rearrangement links TRBV6-9 to TRBJ2-1, with 10 positions matching TRBD2. The germline V gene encodes CDR1 MNHGY and CDR2 SVAAGI. The CDR3 has 18 residues. Unmatched junction bases numbered 15, after V lost 3 bases and J lost 7 bases. This CDR3 is CASSYPVLAGDLTNEQFF. CDR3 DNA sequence: TGTGCCAGCAGTTACCCGGTGCTAGCGGGAGATTTAACTAATGAGCAGTTCTTC.

The chain uses TRBV19 and TRBJ1-2, with D uncertain. The germline V gene has CDR1 LNHDA and CDR2 SQIVND (reference sequence). The V end was cut by 7 bases, the J end by 5 bases, with 14 bases between. CDR3 size: 13 residues. In DNA form, the CDR3 reads TGTGCCAGTACCCCCCGCCGGGCTTATGGCTACACCTTC. This encodes CASTPRRAYGYTF.

This clonotype has a count of ten or more. The chain joins TRBV2 to TRBJ2-2, with 11 bases matching TRBD1. CDR3 length equals 14 residues. The V segment lost 8 bases and the J segment 1 base; nucleotides outside the gene matches: 0. Germline lookup yields CDR1 SNHLY and CDR2 FYNNEI. The CDR3 loop is CASGTGGNTGELFF. The CDR3, as DNA: TGTGCCAGCGGGACAGGGGGGAACACCGGGGAGCTGTTTTTT.

There are a few counts of this clonotype. J is TRBJ2-1 and V is TRBV12-3 or TRBV12-4; the D is unclear. This CDR3 spans 12 amino acids. V lost 8 bases and J lost 6, with 11 bases in between. CDR3 sequence: CASGVVGNEQFF. CDR3 sequence (DNA): TGTGCCAGCGGCGTCGTTGGCAATGAGCAGTTCTTC.

A remark on this clonotype: It is likely a read error: a sequence one base away is far more abundant. This chain uses TRBV11-2 with TRBJ2-1, with D possibly matching TRBD2 (6 bases). CDR3 size: 18 residues. Between the trimmed V and J ends, which lost 1 base and 10 bases, there was a span of 26 bases. Germline V gives CDR1 SGHAT, CDR2 FQNNGV. Written as DNA, the CDR3 is TGTGCCAGCAGCTTAGTTCCGGCTTCGGTGCCGGGAGACTCCGAGCAGTTCTTC. Its translation is CASSLVPASVPGDSEQFF.

This clonotype was detected ten times or more. The chain employs TRBV27 and TRBJ2-7, with a possible D match to TRBD1 (6 bases). The CDR3 runs 13 residues. Trimming took 11 bases from V and 3 from J, leaving 17 bases between them. The germline CDR1 and CDR2 sequences are MNHEY and SMNVEV (reference sequence). The DNA of the CDR3 is TGTGCCGTCCCAGGGGATCCCTACTACGAGCAGTACTTC. Amino acids: CAVPGDPYYEQYF.

The V and J genes are TRBV6-2 or TRBV6-3 and TRBJ1-2; tentatively, D is TRBD1 (5 bases). Trimming cost V 4 bases and J 8 bases, with 17 bases left between them. The CDR3 spans 14 residues. Germline V gene data show CDR1 as MNHEY and CDR2 as SVGEGT. The CDR3 here is CASSLRTPSRGYTF. The CDR3 nucleotides read TGTGCCAGCAGTTTGCGGACACCATCCCGGGGCTACACCTTC.

This clonotype was seen at least ten times. The chain has TRBV20-1 and TRBJ2-5; no definite D call. The V gene's germline CDR1 is DFQATT and CDR2 SNEGSKA (reference sequence). This CDR3 is built from 13 residues. V gave up 4 bases and J gave up 0 bases, with 9 bases separating them. CDR3 nucleotide sequence: TGCAGTGCTATTTGGTTCAACCAAGAGACCCAGTACTTC. Translating gives CSAIWFNQETQYF.

This clonotype was observed a handful of times. The chain has TRBV5-1 and TRBJ2-5; tentatively, D is TRBD2 (6 bases). The CDR3 consists of 15 residues. V lost 0 bases to trimming and J lost 1 base, with 10 bases between them. The germline gives CDR1 SGHRS, CDR2 YFSETQ. The CDR3 DNA reads as TGCGCCAGCAGCTTGGCCTTCGGGGGCCAAGAGACCCAGTACTTC. It yields the protein CASSLAFGGQETQYF.

This clonotype was recorded at least ten times. The chain recombines TRBV5-1 with TRBJ1-1; no firm D call. The V end was cut by 0 bases, the J end by 0 bases, with 6 bases between. The germline CDR1 and CDR2 sequences are SGHRS and YFSETQ. This CDR3 has 14 residues. The CDR3: CASSLERMNTEAFF. The CDR3 DNA follows: TGCGCCAGCAGCTTGGAGCGGATGAACACTGAAGCTTTCTTT.

This rearrangement joins TRBV19 to TRBJ2-6, with 14 positions matching TRBD2. The germline V gene encodes CDR1 LNHDA and CDR2 SQIVND (reference sequence). With 7 bases clipped from V and 1 base from J, the junction kept 6 bases outside the gene matches. There are 18 residues in the CDR3. The CDR3 DNA reads as TGTGCCAGTACCAAGGGACTAGCGGGAGATTCTGGGGCCAACGTCCTGACTTTC. As protein: CASTKGLAGDSGANVLTF.

This clonotype appeared a few times. The CDR3 loop is CASSPRGVGTSGRASTDTQYF. The CDR3, as DNA: TGTGCCAGCAGCCCAAGGGGTGTCGGGACTAGCGGGAGAGCTAGCACAGATACGCAGTATTTT. The rearrangement links TRBV4-2 to TRBJ2-3, with TRBD2 matching 14 bases. J lost 0 bases, V lost 4 bases, and 15 bases had no gene match. The CDR3 covers 21 residues. Germline V gives CDR1 LGHNA, CDR2 YNFKEQ.

This clonotype was detected ten times or more. This rearrangement joins TRBV5-8 to TRBJ2-7, with 8 bases lining up with TRBD1. The CDR3 has 15 residues. The junction had 8 bases not matched to a gene; V was cut back by 0 bases and J by 6 bases. Looked up from germline, CDR1 is SGHTS and CDR2 is YDEGEE. The CDR3 loop is CASSLASSTGGEQYF. The CDR3 DNA sequence: TGTGCCAGCAGCTTGGCGTCCAGTACAGGGGGCGAGCAGTACTTC.

The rearrangement links TRBV2 to TRBJ1-2; 9 bases map to TRBD1. The CDR3 extends over 16 amino acids. Losses at the gene ends were 5 bases for V and 4 bases for J; bases not matched to a gene: 11. Germline V gives CDR1 SNHLY, CDR2 FYNNEI. The CDR3: CASSLSGTGNVYGYTF. The CDR3, as DNA: TGTGCCAGCAGTTTGTCCGGGACAGGGAATGTCTATGGCTACACCTTC.

The V gene is TRBV30, the J gene TRBJ1-4; D remains unclear. V lost 4 bases and J 11 bases, leaving 17 bases between the germline ends. From germline, CDR1 is GTSNPN and CDR2 SVGIG (reference sequence). CDR3 length: 13 amino acids. CDR3 nucleotides: TGTGCCTGGAATGCGGTGGAAGAAGGGAAACTGTTTTTT. Its translation is CAWNAVEEGKLFF. The full variable domain, completed using reference TRBV30 and TRBJ1-4, is SQTIHQWPATLVQPVGSPLSLECTVEGTSNPNLYWYRQAAGRGLQLLFYSVGIGQISSEVPQNLSASRPQDRQFILSSKKLLLSDSGFYLCAWNAVEEGKLFFGSGTQLSVL.

A few counts support this clonotype. The chain is built from TRBV12-3 or TRBV12-4 and TRBJ2-1; TRBD2 is a possible D gene (5 bases). Trimming took off 0 bases at V and 8 bases at J, with 11 bases between the two ends. The CDR3 is 14 amino acids. The CDR3 here is CASSLALIGDEQFF. In DNA, the CDR3 is TGTGCCAGCAGTTTAGCGCTAATCGGGGATGAGCAGTTCTTC.

This chain uses TRBV19 with TRBJ2-7; D is unresolved. From germline, CDR1 is LNHDA and CDR2 SQIVND (reference sequence). The CDR3 spans 13 residues. Trimming took 3 bases from V and 3 from J, leaving 9 bases between them. CDR3 coding DNA: TGTGCCAGTAGTATGATCCCAGTCTACGAGCAGTACTTC. Amino acid sequence: CASSMIPVYEQYF.

The table lists this clonotype with a few counts. This rearrangement joins TRBV6-2 or TRBV6-3 to TRBJ2-3, with D tentatively TRBD1 or TRBD2 (7 bases each). V was shortened by 5 bases and J by 6 bases, with 24 bases between the two germline ends. The length of the CDR3 is 17 residues. Per germline, CDR1 MNHEY and CDR2 SVGEGT. The CDR3 loop is CASSRTRGGPQADTQYF. CDR3 nucleotide sequence: TGTGCCAGCAGTCGAACCAGGGGGGGACCCCAAGCGGATACGCAGTATTTT.

This rearrangement joins TRBV12-3 or TRBV12-4 to TRBJ2-7; possibly TRBD2 for D (5 bases). V was shortened by 5 bases and J by 0 bases, with 14 bases between the two germline ends. The CDR3 consists of 15 residues. The CDR3 DNA reads as TGTGCCAGCAGTGGGATTAGCGATAGCTCCTACGAGCAGTACTTC. It codes for CASSGISDSSYEQYF.

In this sample, this clonotype turned up many times. The V gene is TRBV18, the J gene TRBJ1-1; the D is unclear. The CDR3 spans 15 residues. V was shortened by 2 bases and J by 2 bases, with 12 bases between the two germline ends. CDR1 and CDR2 (germline): KGHSH, LQKENI. The CDR3 bases are TGTGCCAGCTCACCAGGTCCCGGGAGAAACACTGAAGCTTTCTTT. Translation: CASSPGPGRNTEAFF.

This clonotype has a single count. This may stem from a read error, because a much larger clone lies one nucleotide away. The chain employs TRBV28 and TRBJ1-2; D is possibly TRBD1 (6 bases). This CDR3 is built from 15 residues. V was shortened by 2 bases and J by 4 bases, with 14 bases between the two germline ends. Germline V gene sequence: CDR1 MDHEN, CDR2 SYDVKM. The CDR3 reads CASSLIEGEGYGYTF. The CDR3 DNA reads TGTGCCAGCAGTTTAATCGAGGGGGAAGGCTATGGCTACACCTTC.

This sequence joins TRBV9 and TRBJ2-4, with 7 bases aligning to TRBD1. There are 18 residues in the CDR3. The germline CDR1 and CDR2 sequences are SGDLS and YYNGEE. V dropped 0 bases and J dropped 2; count of bases not matched to a gene: 11. The CDR3 spells CASSVAYDRADSKNIQYF. The CDR3 coding sequence is TGTGCCAGCAGCGTAGCTTACGACAGGGCCGATTCCAAAAACATTCAGTACTTC.

This clonotype was detected ten times or more. J is TRBJ2-4 and V is TRBV11-2; D unresolved. The germline V and J ends were trimmed by 6 bases and 0 bases, with 12 bases remaining between them. The CDR3 sequence is 15 residues long. Germline V gives CDR1 SGHAT, CDR2 FQNNGV. This CDR3 is CASSSTSIAKNIQYF. The CDR3 region has the DNA TGTGCCAGCAGTTCCACATCGATAGCCAAAAACATTCAGTACTTC.

In its sample, this clonotype was seen many times. V and J are TRBV11-2 and TRBJ2-4; no clear D gene. The length of the CDR3 is 15 residues. Germline V lookup: CDR1 SGHAT, CDR2 FQNNGV. The V gene lost 5 bases and the J gene lost 3 bases, with 14 bases spanning the gap. The CDR3 region is CASSGLRASKNIQYF. The CDR3, as DNA: TGTGCCAGCAGCGGTCTCCGAGCCAGCAAAAACATTCAGTACTTC.

This clonotype occurred many times. This sequence joins TRBV6-1 and TRBJ1-2; weak D call: TRBD1 (6 bases). Germline V gene data show CDR1 as MNHNS and CDR2 as SASEGT. The V and J ends lost 4 bases and 3 bases respectively, with 12 bases between them. The CDR3 totals 14 residues. The CDR3 sequence: CASSAPDSHYGYTF. In DNA form, the CDR3 reads TGTGCCAGCAGTGCTCCGGACAGCCACTATGGCTACACCTTC.

Only a few counts were recorded for this clonotype. At one end, the junction sequence differs from germline, possibly due to a read error. This rearrangement joins TRBV5-1 to TRBJ2-2; the match to TRBD2 covers 9 bases. The CDR3 runs to 17 residues. Germline lookup yields CDR1 SGHRS and CDR2 YFSETQ. CDR3 sequence: CASSFPSGNTVTGELFF. Here the CDR3 DNA reads TGTGCCAGCAGCTTTCCTAGCGGGAACACGGTCACCGGGGAGCTGTTTTTT.

This clonotype was seen only a few times. A much larger clone differs from this one at a single base, so this may be a read error. The rearrangement joins TRBV2 to TRBJ2-5; 9 bases line up with TRBD2. CDR1 is SNHLY, CDR2 FYNNEI, per germline. J lost 1 base, V lost 6 bases, and 15 bases had no gene match. The CDR3 loop spans 18 amino acids. CDR3 nucleotide sequence: TGTGCCAGCAGGAATATTGGAGCTGCGGGGGGGGCCCAAGAGACCCAGTACTTC. This gives the protein CASRNIGAAGGAQETQYF.